These 3 T cell receptor beta chains were all obtained from the same sample, sequenced in a study of blood T cell repertoires in COVID-19. Clones were sequenced by immunoSEQ multiplex PCR, and TCRdb holds only the in-frame ones, with some missing. This table holds about 120,000 clones, just over 85% found once. Sequencing used peripheral blood. The receptors derive from a woman aged 45-60 years with active or convalescent COVID-19.

J is TRBJ2-7 and V is TRBV28, with TRBD1 matching over 7 bases. This CDR3 comprises 13 residues. Germline CDR1 reads MDHEN; CDR2 reads SYDVKM. With V trimmed by 5 bases and J by 6 bases, 7 bases remained unmatched. The DNA for the CDR3 is TGTGCCAGCAGTGACATGACAGGGAGCGAGCAGTACTTC. This codes for CASSDMTGSEQYF.

The chain recombines TRBV19 with TRBJ1-1; tentative D call: TRBD1 (6 bases). CDR1 LNHDA and CDR2 SQIVND come from the germline V gene (reference sequence). The ends were cut back, 3 bases at V and 1 base at J, with 12 bases in the middle. This CDR3 comprises 15 residues. The CDR3 bases are TGTGCCAGTAGTATTGGACAGACACCGAACACTGAAGCTTTCTTT. Translation gives CASSIGQTPNTEAFF.

V is TRBV6-5 and J is TRBJ1-3; 7 bases are shared with TRBD1. V dropped 6 bases and J dropped 4; count of bases not matched to a gene: 9. The CDR3 has 15 amino acids. Germline CDR1 is MNHEY and CDR2 is SVGAGI. CDR3 in amino acids: CASSLGTAIGNTIYF. In DNA, the CDR3 is TGTGCCAGCAGCCTAGGGACAGCAATAGGAAACACCATATATTTT.